Listed here is a single T cell receptor beta chain. The target antigen is unknown. Germline V gene data show CDR1 as SGHAT and CDR2 as FQNNGV. The CDR3 runs to 13 residues. Trimming took off 5 bases at V and 1 base at J, with 8 bases between the two ends. The data originate from a study of T cell repertoires and HLA-DP antigens. Amplification used primers for 54 TRBV and 13 TRBJ segments. Clones were sequenced by immunoSEQ multiplex PCR, and TCRdb holds only the in-frame ones, with some missing. Of over 100,000 clones in the sample, 80% to 95% were seen once. Findings and caveats of the study: Pre-culture clonality, about 0.042, was far below sorted CD137+ clonality of 0.3 to 0.4.

The chain has TRBV11-2 and TRBJ2-5; the D is unclear. The sequence derives from a young woman in good health and CMV-seronegative. The specimen sequenced was CD4+ T cells from PBMCs. The CDR3 nucleotides are TGTGCCAGCAGCCCCGGGCCCCAAGAGACCCAGTACTTC. Translated, it gives CASSPGPQETQYF.